These 29 T cell receptor beta chains came from one sample sequenced in a study of T cell responses to AZD1222 COVID-19 vaccine. The method was immunoSEQ multiplex PCR; TCRdb's version includes in-frame clones alone and lacks a portion of them. The repertoire holds some 200,000 clones, with 88% as singletons. The source was peripheral blood, collected 28 days after the second AZD1222 dose. Receptors originate from an adult who received the AZD1222 COVID-19 vaccine.

J is TRBJ2-3 and V is TRBV3-1 (or the pseudogene TRBV3-2), with D unclear. The CDR3 is 15 residues long. With 1 base removed from V and 2 bases from J, the gap between germline ends came to 10 bases. Germline values: CDR1 LGHDT, CDR2 YNNKEL (reference sequence). The CDR3 is CASSQAARNTDTQYF. The DNA of the CDR3 is TGTGCCAGCAGCCAAGCGGCTAGGAACACAGATACGCAGTATTTT.

The genes are TRBV6-5 and TRBJ1-1, with D unresolved. In germline, CDR1 is MNHEY, CDR2 SVGAGI. This CDR3 region has 10 residues. The V gene lost 11 bases and the J gene lost 11 bases, with 15 bases spanning the gap. This chain's CDR3 is CAYGDRRAFF. CDR3 coding DNA: TGTGCCTACGGTGATAGGCGGGCTTTCTTT.

The chain links TRBV11-1 to TRBJ2-7; 8 nucleotides match TRBD1. CDR1 is SGHAT and CDR2 is FQDESV in the germline V gene (reference sequence). The J segment lost 0 bases and the V segment lost 5 bases, leaving 3 bases of the junction unmatched. The CDR3 is 14 amino acids. The CDR3 spells CASSLQGVSYEQYF. CDR3 in DNA: TGTGCCAGCAGCCTACAGGGGGTCTCCTACGAGCAGTACTTC.

The chain carries TRBV12-3 or TRBV12-4 and TRBJ1-2, with unresolved D. The CDR3 is made up of 13 amino acids. The V gene lost 6 bases and the J gene lost 2 bases, with 10 bases spanning the gap. CDR3 sequence: CASSPHQNYGYTF. Written as DNA, the CDR3 is TGTGCCAGCAGCCCCCACCAGAACTATGGCTACACCTTC.

The chain recombines TRBV7-3 with TRBJ2-5; D perhaps matches TRBD1 (5 bases). The CDR3 contains 13 residues. CDR1 SGHTA and CDR2 FQGTGA come from the germline V gene. Between the trimmed V and J ends, which lost 5 bases and 3 bases, there was a span of 10 bases. The CDR3 loop is CASSPSREETQYF. For the CDR3, the DNA is TGTGCCAGCAGCCCGAGCAGGGAAGAGACCCAGTACTTC.

The CDR3 nucleotides are TGTGCCAGCAGCTTGCCCGGTACCCCTCCGTATACGCAGTATTTT. It translates to CASSLPGTPPYTQYF. The gene calls are TRBV5-5 and TRBJ2-3; D unresolved. The V end lost 1 base, the J end lost 7 bases, and 16 bases lay between the germline ends. The germline V gene encodes CDR1 SGHKS and CDR2 YYEKEE (reference sequence). The CDR3 sequence is 15 residues long.

The genes are TRBV18 and TRBJ2-1; D remains ambiguous. V was pared by 0 bases and J by 10 bases, with 13 bases between. The germline gives CDR1 KGHSH, CDR2 LQKENI. This CDR3 region has 14 residues. CDR3 in DNA: TGTGCCAGCTCACCACCGTCGGGCCCTATAGAGCAGTTCTTC. It specifies CASSPPSGPIEQFF. Full variable domain (outside the CDR3, taken from reference TRBV18 and TRBJ2-1): NAGVMQNPRHLVRRRGQEARLRCSPMKGHSHVYWYRQLPEEGLKFMVYLQKENIIDESGMPKERFSAEFPKEGPSILRIQQVVRGDSAAYFCASSPPSGPIEQFFGPGTRLTVL.

In this sample, this clone turned up a few times. The CDR3 DNA follows: TGTGCCACCAGCCGGGGACAGGGGGCTACCGGGGAGCTGTTTTTT. Translated, it gives CATSRGQGATGELFF. The chain combines TRBV24-1 with TRBJ2-2; 12 bases are shared with TRBD1. The CDR3 consists of 15 residues. Trimming removed 7 bases from V and 5 bases from J; junction bases left unmatched: 4. Germline V CDR1 and CDR2: KGHDR, SFDVKD.

A single count supports this clone. This chain connects TRBV7-8 to TRBJ2-4; D possibly corresponds to TRBD2 (7 bases). Trimming pared 6 bases from V and 6 bases from J, leaving 15 bases between. Germline values: CDR1 SGHVS, CDR2 FQNEAQ. CDR3 length: 14 amino acids. CDR3 loop: CASRSRGGGNIQYF. The CDR3 DNA reads TGTGCCAGCAGGTCCAGGGGAGGGGGAAACATTCAGTACTTC.

The rearrangement links TRBV3-1 (or the pseudogene TRBV3-2) to TRBJ1-2; D gene ambiguous. The germline V and J ends were trimmed by 1 base and 6 bases, with 12 bases remaining between them. Germline CDR1 reads LGHDT; CDR2 reads YNNKEL (reference sequence). The CDR3 spans 14 residues. CDR3 in amino acids: CASSQGRQGNGYTF. CDR3 in DNA: TGTGCCAGCAGCCAAGGACGACAAGGGAATGGCTACACCTTC.

The chain has TRBV7-8 and TRBJ2-5; 15 positions match TRBD2. The CDR3 spans 15 residues. Germline V gene data show CDR1 as SGHVS and CDR2 as FQNEAQ. J was trimmed by 5 bases and V by 4 bases; bases with no gene match: 2. CDR3 sequence reads: CASSSGLAGGETQYF. As DNA, the CDR3 is TGTGCCAGCAGCTCCGGACTAGCGGGAGGGGAGACCCAGTACTTC. The full variable domain, in which reference TRBV7-8 and TRBJ2-5 provide the parts outside the CDR3, is GAGVSQSPRYKVAKRGQDVALRCDPISGHVSLFWYQQALGQGPEFLTYFQNEAQLDKSGLPSDRFFAERPEGSVSTLKIQRTQQEDSAVYLCASSSGLAGGETQYFGPGTRLLVL.

The chain uses TRBV28 and TRBJ2-7; TRBD2 might be the D (6 bases). This CDR3 region has 14 residues. Germline V lookup: CDR1 MDHEN, CDR2 SYDVKM. V lost 8 bases, J lost 2 bases, and 16 bases lay in between. The CDR3 reads CASRGVPGPYEQYF. CDR3 DNA: TGTGCCAGCCGCGGGGTCCCTGGGCCCTACGAGCAGTACTTC.

V is TRBV7-2 and J is TRBJ1-1, with D unresolved. Germline CDR1 is SGHTA and CDR2 is FQGNSA. With 5 bases removed from V and 1 base from J, the gap between germline ends came to 8 bases. The CDR3 contains 13 residues. The CDR3 DNA reads as TGTGCCAGCAGCAACCAACAGAACACTGAAGCTTTCTTT. It encodes CASSNQQNTEAFF.

V usage is TRBV9 and J usage is TRBJ2-1; D not resolved. CDR3 length equals 12 residues. Germline assignment: CDR1 SGDLS and CDR2 YYNGEE. Trimming shortened V by 1 base and J by 6 bases, and 5 bases separated the two germline ends. As DNA, the CDR3 is TGTGCCAGCAGCGTACTCGGCAATGAGCAGTTCTTC. This codes for CASSVLGNEQFF.

This clone was seen a few times. This chain links TRBV28 with TRBJ2-3, with 8 bases identical to TRBD1. CDR3 length: 16 residues. V lost 6 bases, J lost 0 bases, and 8 bases stayed unmatched. Germline-derived CDR1 and CDR2 are MDHEN and SYDVKM. The CDR3 spells CASRPVRDRSTDTQYF. The DNA for the CDR3 is TGTGCCAGCAGACCCGTCCGGGACAGGAGCACAGATACGCAGTATTTT.

The rearrangement links TRBV7-8 to TRBJ2-7; 7 bases line up with TRBD1. There are 15 residues in the CDR3. The J segment lost 3 bases and the V segment lost 5 bases, leaving 10 bases of the junction unmatched. CDR1 is SGHVS and CDR2 is FQNEAQ in the germline V gene. CDR3 residues: CASSRGQVPVYEQYF. In DNA form, the CDR3 reads TGTGCCAGCAGCCGAGGACAGGTCCCGGTCTACGAGCAGTACTTC.

The chain carries TRBV6-2 or TRBV6-3 and TRBJ1-1; D is perhaps TRBD1 (5 bases). The germline V gene has CDR1 MNHEY and CDR2 SVGEGT. This CDR3 comprises 13 residues. Trimming left V 3 bases short and J 8 bases short, with 13 bases between. As DNA, the CDR3 is TGTGCCAGCAGTTATGGGGGAAGGTTAGAAGCTTTCTTT. As protein: CASSYGGRLEAFF.

The chain is built from TRBV19 and TRBJ2-7, with D possibly called TRBD1 or TRBD2 (5 bases each). Looked up from germline, CDR1 is LNHDA and CDR2 is SQIVND (reference sequence). The CDR3 covers 15 residues. Deletions cut 3 bases from V and 2 bases from J, with 14 bases between. CDR3 in DNA: TGTGCCAGTAGTATTGGAACGGGGCGCCCCTACGAGCAGTACTTC. Encoded protein: CASSIGTGRPYEQYF.

The rearrangement uses TRBV27 and TRBJ2-3; D call uncertain. Germline V CDR1 and CDR2: MNHEY, SMNVEV (reference sequence). This CDR3 has 15 residues. Trimming took off 5 bases at V and 1 base at J, with 13 bases between the two ends. The CDR3 sequence is CASSPRAERTDTQYF. As DNA, the CDR3 is TGTGCCAGCAGTCCAAGGGCGGAACGCACAGATACGCAGTATTTT.

The rearrangement joins TRBV19 to TRBJ2-1; TRBD2 is a possible D gene (5 bases). In germline, CDR1 is LNHDA, CDR2 SQIVND (reference sequence). The CDR3 extends over 12 amino acids. The germline V and J ends were trimmed by 8 bases and 4 bases, with 9 bases remaining between them. The CDR3 protein is CASRGLYNEQFF. As DNA, the CDR3 is TGTGCCAGTCGTGGACTGTACAATGAGCAGTTCTTC.

This clone was seen more than once but under ten times. The chain couples TRBV28 to TRBJ2-1; TRBD2 is a possible D gene (6 bases). The germline gives CDR1 MDHEN, CDR2 SYDVKM. Trimming removed 7 bases from V and 9 bases from J, with 16 bases in between. The CDR3 consists of 13 residues. The CDR3 nucleotides read TGTGCCAGCACCCTTCAGGAGGGGCTTGAGCAGTTCTTC. The encoded protein is CASTLQEGLEQFF.

The rearrangement joins TRBV7-2 to TRBJ2-3; no definite D call. In germline, CDR1 is SGHTA, CDR2 FQGNSA. CDR3 length: 13 residues. Trimming left V 5 bases short and J 0 bases short, with 6 bases between. CDR3 coding DNA: TGTGCCAGCAGCCCTTCTAGCACAGATACGCAGTATTTT. This translates into CASSPSSTDTQYF.

The gene calls are TRBV3-1 (or the pseudogene TRBV3-2) and TRBJ2-7; TRBD1 is a possible D gene (5 bases). CDR1 is LGHDT, CDR2 YNNKEL, per germline (reference sequence). Trimming removed 0 bases at V and 2 bases at J, with 14 bases between. The CDR3 is 16 residues long. The CDR3 here is CASSQDPTGLAYEQYF. CDR3 DNA sequence: TGTGCCAGCAGCCAAGATCCCACAGGCCTCGCCTACGAGCAGTACTTC.

The rearrangement links TRBV7-2 to TRBJ2-1; 13 nucleotides match TRBD2. CDR3 size: 16 residues. Trimming took 5 bases from V and 8 from J; bases not matched to a gene: 9. Germline CDR1 SGHTA, CDR2 FQGNSA. The CDR3 sequence: CASSPSRGLAGDEQFF. CDR3 nucleotide sequence: TGTGCCAGCAGCCCAAGTCGCGGACTAGCGGGAGATGAGCAGTTCTTC.

The rearrangement joins TRBV12-5 to TRBJ2-3; D remains unclear. Looked up from germline, CDR1 is LGHNT and CDR2 is FRNRAP. The CDR3 has 11 amino acids. Trimming removed 4 bases from V and 6 bases from J, with 5 bases in between. This CDR3 reads CASGWRDTQYF. CDR3 bases: TGTGCTAGTGGTTGGCGGGATACGCAGTATTTT.

The chain employs TRBV9 and TRBJ2-2, with D uncertain. The CDR3 is made up of 15 amino acids. V shed 3 bases and J shed 5 bases, with 14 bases lying between them. Germline CDR1 reads SGDLS; CDR2 reads YYNGEE. CDR3 bases: TGTGCCAGCAGCGCCCGCAATCCCCAGACCGGGGAGCTGTTTTTT. This codes for CASSARNPQTGELFF.

The chain joins TRBV7-8 to TRBJ1-3, with no clear D. Trimming removed 1 base from V and 0 bases from J, with 4 bases in between. Per germline, CDR1 SGHVS and CDR2 FQNEAQ. The CDR3 spans 14 residues. In nucleotides, the CDR3 is TGTGCCAGCAGCTTAGACAACTCTGGAAACACCATATATTTT. Translating it yields CASSLDNSGNTIYF.

The rearrangement uses TRBV6-5 and TRBJ1-5, with D perhaps TRBD1 (5 bases). Trimming shortened V by 7 bases and J by 0 bases, and 10 bases separated the two germline ends. CDR1 and CDR2 from the germline V gene are MNHEY and SVGAGI. The length of the CDR3 is 14 residues. DNA for the CDR3: TGTGCCAGCAAGGGGCTCTATAGCAATCAGCCCCAGCATTTT. It specifies CASKGLYSNQPQHF.

A remark on this clone: The same CDR3 also results from other DNA sequences found in this sample. The chain has TRBV4-3 and TRBJ1-3; TRBD1 might be the D (5 bases). CDR1 is LGHNA and CDR2 is YSLEER in the germline V gene. The CDR3 sequence is 16 residues long. The ends were cut back, 0 bases at V and 0 bases at J, with 9 bases in the middle. Here the CDR3 reads CASSQDHGGSGNTIYF. The CDR3 DNA follows: TGCGCCAGCAGCCAAGACCACGGGGGCTCTGGAAACACCATATATTTT.